This T cell receptor (beta chain) was identified during a study of beta chain features in type 1 diabetes. Study-wide results and caveats: Type 1 diabetes patients had fewer VDJ junction insertions and more deletions. All four CD4+ subsets from Type 1 diabetes patients carried moderately but significantly shorter TCRB CDR3s.

In its sample, this clone was seen a few times. Its antigen is undetermined. CD45RO/CCR7/CD25/CD127/CD95/CD27 separated CD4+ naive, central memory, regulatory and stem cell-like memory cells by sorting. This CDR3 is 15 amino acids long. Trimming removed 5 bases at V and 7 bases at J, with 18 bases between. Per the germline V gene, CDR1 is SGHAT and CDR2 is FQNNGV. Investigators reverse transcribed all isolated RNA, so they sequenced expressed TCRB transcripts. There were 3 million to 4 million reads on average in the naive, central memory and regulatory T cell samples. The repertoire was sequenced with immunoSEQ multiplex PCR; TCRdb's copy has only in-frame clones and lacks some. The table lists some 410,000 clones, 10% to 12% of them singletons.

This TCR was recovered from a woman between 18 and 30 years old in good health. This chain links TRBV11-2 with TRBJ2-1, with a possible D match to TRBD1 (5 bases). Sequencing used naive CD4+ T cells from blood. This chain's CDR3 is CASSPGARPGNEQFF. DNA for the CDR3: TGTGCCAGCAGCCCTGGGGCCCGACCGGGTAATGAGCAGTTCTTC.